The clone carrying this TCR beta chain has at least ten counts. Preparation of the TCRbeta library was carried out with unique molecular identifiers. TCRdb itself ran the PCR reads through MiXCR, one entry per CDR3 protein. The profile shows around 190,000 distinct CDR3 sequences, approximately 7% of them singletons. This specimen belongs to a study of T-cell reconstitution after alpha-beta-depleted transplantation in children. The TCR originated in a boy aged 2 to 10 with acute lymphoblastic leukemia, due to receive a stem cell transplant. This specimen was PBMCs, taken before TCRalphabeta/CD19-depleted stem cell transplant.

CDR3 in amino acids: CSGAESSKETQYF. Here the CDR3 DNA reads TGCAGCGGAGCGGAATCCTCCAAAGAGACCCAGTACTTC. The chain is built from TRBV29-1 and TRBJ2-5; TRBD2 might be the D (5 bases). The CDR3 spans 13 residues. Deletions cut 7 bases from V and 3 bases from J, with 15 bases between. Germline V CDR1 and CDR2: SQVTM, ANQGSEA.